A single sample is the source of the 2 T cell receptor beta chains below, sequenced in a study of T cell clones after liver transplantation. Sequenced by immunoSEQ multiplex PCR; TCRdb stores in-frame clones only, minus some. The table has 70,000 to 85,000 clones, approximately 80% seen once. The source was CD4+ T cells from blood, collected before liver transplant. The origin of the receptors is a human donor who received a liver transplant.

This clone was seen just once. The rearrangement joins TRBV10-3 to TRBJ1-2; TRBD1 matches at 7 bases. CDR1 is ENHRY and CDR2 is SYGVKD in the germline V gene. The ends lost 1 base at V and 8 bases at J; junction bases unmatched: 4. CDR3 size: 13 residues. The CDR3 loop is CAISELGGDGYTF. The CDR3 DNA sequence: TGTGCCATCAGTGAGTTAGGGGGCGACGGCTACACCTTC.

This chain joins TRBV28 and TRBJ2-3, with D maybe TRBD2 (6 bases). Between the trimmed V and J ends, which lost 5 bases and 5 bases, there was a span of 14 bases. CDR3 size: 14 residues. Germline V gene data show CDR1 as MDHEN and CDR2 as SYDVKM. The CDR3 sequence is CASSLPSTRDTQYF. In nucleotides, the CDR3 is TGTGCCAGCAGTCTCCCCTCGACTAGAGATACGCAGTATTTT. Filled out from reference TRBV28 and TRBJ2-3, the complete variable domain reads DVKVTQSSRYLVKRTGEKVFLECVQDMDHENMFWYRQDPGLGLRLIYFSYDVKMKEKGDIPEGYSVSREKKERFSLILESASTNQTSMYLCASSLPSTRDTQYFGPGTRLTVL.